These 23 T cell receptor beta chains originate from one sample sequenced in a study of T-cell reconstitution after alpha-beta-depleted transplantation in children. Library preparation (for TCRbeta) was performed with unique molecular identifiers. MiXCR, applied by TCRdb to the PCR reads, yields one record per CDR3 protein. The repertoire holds more than 500,000 distinct CDR3 sequences, with approximately 10% as singletons. Sequences were derived from PBMCs, mostly from graft donor cells, sampled 180 days after TCRalphabeta/CD19-depleted stem cell transplant. These TCRs come from a female patient aged 2-9 years who had a stem cell transplant for aplastic anemia, so the T cells may come from the graft donor.

This sequence joins TRBV20-1 and TRBJ2-7; TRBD1 agrees at 7 bases. V dropped 0 bases and J dropped 3; count of bases not matched to a gene: 8. Germline V lookup: CDR1 DFQATT, CDR2 SNEGSKA (reference sequence). The CDR3 covers 15 residues. The DNA of the CDR3 is TGCAGTGCTAGAGATCTCGGACAGGCTCTCTACGAGCAGTACTTC. Translated: CSARDLGQALYEQYF.

This chain uses TRBV15 with TRBJ1-5; the D is unclear. CDR3 length equals 15 residues. The germline V gene encodes CDR1 LNHNV and CDR2 YYDKDF (reference sequence). Trimming left V 1 base short and J 0 bases short, with 7 bases between. The CDR3 here is CATSRGRNSNQPQHF. In DNA form, the CDR3 reads TGTGCCACCAGCAGAGGCAGGAATAGCAATCAGCCCCAGCATTTT.

This clonotype has a handful of counts. The V gene is TRBV19, the J gene TRBJ2-2, with a weak D call TRBD1 (5 bases). This CDR3 comprises 17 residues. The V gene's germline CDR1 is LNHDA and CDR2 SQIVND (reference sequence). Trimming pared 5 bases from V and 2 bases from J, leaving 18 bases between. CDR3 sequence: CASSGLQGRNNTGELFF. The CDR3 bases are TGTGCCAGTAGTGGGCTGCAGGGCAGGAACAACACCGGGGAGCTGTTTTTT.

The chain carries TRBV7-2 and TRBJ1-1; weak D call: TRBD1 (6 bases). In germline, CDR1 is SGHTA, CDR2 FQGNSA. CDR3 size: 16 residues. V lost 0 bases and J lost 4, with 15 bases in between. The CDR3 coding sequence is TGTGCCAGCAGCTTAGCCCCACCTGACAGGACCACTGAAGCTTTCTTT. Protein sequence: CASSLAPPDRTTEAFF.

V usage is TRBV7-2 and J usage is TRBJ2-2, with TRBD2 matching 15 bases. This CDR3 contains 16 residues. CDR1 is SGHTA, CDR2 FQGNSA, per germline. Trimming cost V 3 bases and J 6 bases; bases outside gene matches: 2. The CDR3 nucleotides read TGTGCCAGCAGCTTGCGGACTAGCGGGAGGGCCGGGGAGCTGTTTTTT. It is translated as CASSLRTSGRAGELFF.

The chain carries TRBV20-1 and TRBJ2-5; TRBD2 aligns across 8 bases. The V segment lost 6 bases and the J segment 6 bases; nucleotides outside the gene matches: 21. This CDR3 comprises 17 residues. Germline V gene sequence: CDR1 DFQATT, CDR2 SNEGSKA (reference sequence). CDR3 in amino acids: CSAHGAGGRVRAKTQYF. CDR3 in DNA: TGCAGTGCCCATGGGGCGGGAGGAAGAGTGAGGGCTAAGACCCAGTACTTC.

This clonotype occurred a few times. The chain employs TRBV6-5 and TRBJ2-1; the match to TRBD1 covers 7 bases. The CDR3 is made up of 17 amino acids. Losses at the gene ends were 2 bases for V and 8 bases for J; bases not matched to a gene: 15. Germline V gives CDR1 MNHEY, CDR2 SVGAGI. The CDR3 reads CASSYTGVRGPFHEQFF. The CDR3, as DNA: TGTGCCAGCAGTTACACAGGGGTGCGAGGGCCGTTTCATGAGCAGTTCTTC.

On this clonotype: Sequence at one end of the junction differs from germline and may be a read error. V is TRBV7-2 and J is TRBJ2-7; 10 nucleotides line up with TRBD2. Germline-derived CDR1 and CDR2 are SGHTA and FQGNSA. This CDR3 region has 15 residues. CDR3 in amino acids: CASSFSGRSSYEQSF. DNA for the CDR3: TGTGCCAGCAGCTTTAGCGGGAGGAGCTCCTACGAGCAGTCCTTC.

V is TRBV20-1 and J is TRBJ1-5; D is ambiguous. The V and J ends lost 5 bases and 4 bases respectively, with 18 bases between them. CDR3 length: 15 amino acids. Germline assignment: CDR1 DFQATT and CDR2 SNEGSKA (reference sequence). The DNA of the CDR3 is TGCAGTGCTCGCCCCCCCCGGGGTCGAAATCAGCCCCAGCATTTT. Protein: CSARPPRGRNQPQHF.

This rearrangement joins TRBV4-2 to TRBJ1-1, with TRBD1 as a possible D gene (5 bases). The CDR3 sequence is 15 residues long. Per the germline V gene, CDR1 is LGHNA and CDR2 is YNFKEQ. Between the trimmed V and J ends, which lost 0 bases and 3 bases, there was a span of 11 bases. The CDR3 sequence is CASSQEAGLDTEAFF. DNA of the CDR3: TGTGCCAGCAGCCAAGAGGCAGGGCTGGACACTGAAGCTTTCTTT.

This clonotype was seen a handful of times. V is TRBV12-3 or TRBV12-4 and J is TRBJ2-1; D possibly corresponds to TRBD1 (5 bases). V lost 7 bases to trimming and J lost 10 bases, with 17 bases between them. The CDR3 consists of 13 residues. CDR3 DNA sequence: TGTGCCAGCACCATGGAGCACAGGCACGAGCAGTTCTTC. Residues: CASTMEHRHEQFF.

This clonotype was counted between two and nine times. This rearrangement joins TRBV7-9 to TRBJ2-7; TRBD1 might be the D (5 bases). This CDR3 is 13 amino acids long. In germline, CDR1 is SEHNR, CDR2 FQNEAQ (reference sequence). Trimming removed 5 bases at V and 3 bases at J, with 11 bases between. CDR3 coding DNA: TGTGCCAGCAGCAAGGGGCCTGACTACGAGCAGTACGTC. Its protein product is CASSKGPDYEQYV.

The sample holds a few counts of this clonotype. The rearrangement uses TRBV11-2 and TRBJ2-7, with 15 positions matching TRBD2. Germline V CDR1 and CDR2: SGHAT, FQNNGV. The J segment lost 0 bases and the V segment lost 5 bases, leaving 8 bases of the junction unmatched. This CDR3 has 18 amino acids. The CDR3 bases are TGTGCCAGCAGCCCCGGGACTAGCGGGAGGCGCAGCTCCTACGAGCAGTACTTC. It encodes CASSPGTSGRRSSYEQYF.

This clonotype was seen a handful of times. The chain combines TRBV7-2 with TRBJ2-7, with D possibly TRBD1 on 5 matching bases. V lost 6 bases, J lost 0 bases, and 12 bases lay in between. Looked up from germline, CDR1 is SGHTA and CDR2 is FQGNSA. The CDR3 extends over 14 amino acids. The CDR3: CASSKTVDSYEQYF. The CDR3, as DNA: TGTGCCAGCAGTAAGACAGTAGACTCCTACGAGCAGTACTTC.

This clonotype was observed a few times. V gene TRBV4-3 combines with J gene TRBJ1-6; TRBD1 might be the D (5 bases). CDR1 is LGHNA, CDR2 YSLEER, per germline. The CDR3 has 15 amino acids. The V end was cut by 0 bases, the J end by 13 bases, with 16 bases between. CDR3 sequence reads: CASSQDRGPWGPLHF. For the CDR3, the DNA is TGCGCCAGCAGCCAAGACCGGGGCCCCTGGGGTCCCCTCCACTTT.

This clonotype occurred many times. The DNA of the CDR3 is TGTGCCAGCAGTTTCGGCGGAGGGGGGGACAGGGAGACCCAGTACTTC. This gives the protein CASSFGGGGDRETQYF. The chain has TRBV12-3 or TRBV12-4 and TRBJ2-5, with D possibly TRBD1 on 8 matching bases. V lost 3 bases and J 5 bases, leaving 19 bases between the germline ends. The CDR3 contains 16 residues.

J is TRBJ2-7 and V is TRBV10-3; 11 positions match TRBD1. Germline CDR1 and CDR2: ENHRY and SYGVKD. This CDR3 has 14 residues. The V gene end was trimmed by 6 bases and the J gene end by 9 bases; junction bases not matched to a gene: 10. The DNA of the CDR3 is TGTGCCATCAGAGCGGGACAGGGGGGATCAGGGCAGTACTTC. It specifies CAIRAGQGGSGQYF.

The sample holds a few counts of this clonotype. The chain recombines TRBV7-9 with TRBJ1-2, with TRBD1 matching 8 bases. The CDR3 consists of 16 residues. Germline assignment: CDR1 SEHNR and CDR2 FQNEAQ (reference sequence). The junction had 9 bases not matched to a gene; V was cut back by 3 bases and J by 3 bases. Here the CDR3 reads CASSFGRGQDHYGYTF. Written as DNA, the CDR3 is TGTGCCAGCAGCTTTGGGAGGGGACAGGACCACTATGGCTACACCTTC.

By share, this clonotype counts as medium-sized. The chain joins TRBV4-3 to TRBJ2-7; 9 bases align to TRBD2. The CDR3 has 16 amino acids. J was trimmed by 0 bases and V by 0 bases; bases with no gene match: 3. Germline CDR1 LGHNA, CDR2 YSLEER. In DNA, the CDR3 is TGCGCCAGCAGCCAAGAAGGACTAGCGACCTCCTACGAGCAGTACTTC. Its translation is CASSQEGLATSYEQYF.

This rearrangement joins TRBV10-2 to TRBJ2-1, with 12 nucleotides matching TRBD2. Germline CDR1 and CDR2: WSHSY and SAAADI. The CDR3 is made up of 16 amino acids. The V and J ends lost 8 bases and 0 bases, in that order; junction bases with no gene match: 5. The CDR3 spells CASVLAGGRSYNEQFF. In DNA, the CDR3 is TGCGCCAGCGTACTAGCGGGAGGCCGCTCCTACAATGAGCAGTTCTTC.

In its sample, this clonotype was seen many times. This chain joins TRBV20-1 and TRBJ2-3, with a weak D call TRBD1 (6 bases). V was pared by 3 bases and J by 4 bases, with 14 bases between. The germline V gene has CDR1 DFQATT and CDR2 SNEGSKA (reference sequence). This CDR3 is 14 amino acids long. This CDR3 is CSASKGEYSDTQYF. The CDR3 coding sequence is TGCAGTGCTAGCAAGGGGGAGTACTCAGATACGCAGTATTTT.

This clonotype was counted only a few times. This sequence joins TRBV12-3 or TRBV12-4 and TRBJ1-4; TRBD1 aligns across 8 bases. Unmatched junction bases numbered 16, after V lost 3 bases and J lost 1 base. The length of the CDR3 is 20 residues. The CDR3 DNA follows: TGTGCCAGCAGTTTTGGGGCTGGACAGGGAGGAGGTAGAACTAATGAAAAACTGTTTTTT. It encodes CASSFGAGQGGGRTNEKLFF.

This chain joins TRBV4-1 and TRBJ2-3, with D tentatively TRBD2 (5 bases). V was cut by 3 bases and J by 0 bases, with 13 bases left in between. Germline CDR1 reads MGHRA; CDR2 reads YSYEKL. This CDR3 has 16 residues. CDR3 in amino acids: CASSQGLASSTDTQYF. The CDR3 DNA follows: TGCGCCAGCAGCCAGGGGTTAGCGTCTAGCACAGATACGCAGTATTTT.